This TCR beta chain stems from a study of regulatory T cells in long-lasting Graves disease. CDR3 length: 11 residues. Germline V CDR1 and CDR2: SQVTM, ANQGSEA. Trimming took 3 bases from V and 8 from J; bases not matched to a gene: 3. Combining iRepertoire HTBI primers with Arm-PCR of CDR3 regions, the authors built TCR beta libraries. TCRdb reprocessed the multiplex PCR reads with MiXCR, giving one entry per CDR3 protein. The table has some 300,000 distinct CDR3 sequences, around 20% seen once. Time point of the sample: persistent/refractory GD, antithyroid drugs over 5 years with positive TRAb. RNA isolated from PBMCs was used to make the TCR library.

This TCR was recovered from a female donor with Graves disease. Sequenced material: peripheral blood mononuclear cells (PBMCs), taken when the disease was refractory, from a patient treated with antithyroid drugs. This sequence joins TRBV29-1 and TRBJ1-1, with 7 bases identical to TRBD1. The CDR3 is CSVDIRGEAFF. CDR3 DNA sequence: TGCAGCGTTGATATCAGGGGGGAAGCTTTCTTT.